This T cell receptor beta chain came from a study of shared clonotypes between healthy human individuals. Study-wide points: It was observed that about 5% of naive CD4 clonotypes were shared across a handful of donors.

Germline CDR1 reads SGDLS; CDR2 reads YYNGEE. The V end lost 2 bases, the J end lost 5 bases, and 8 bases lay between the germline ends. The CDR3 has 13 residues. Only in-frame clones appear in the TCRdb table, and some are missing; sequencing was by immunoSEQ multiplex PCR. Seen here are about 870,000 clones, around 92% observed once, and the top ten hold nearly 25%. Comment on this clone: Its antigen remains unidentified.

Naive CD8 populations comprised CD45RO-negative cells positively selected for CCR7, excluding terminally differentiated effector memory CD45RA+ cells. The V gene is TRBV9, the J gene TRBJ1-5, with a weak D call TRBD1 (6 bases). This TCR was sampled from a man aged 30 to 45 in good health. The sequenced sample was naive CD8+ T cells sorted from blood. The CDR3 protein is CASSVRGDQPQHF. In DNA form, the CDR3 reads TGTGCCAGCAGCGTTAGGGGGGATCAGCCCCAGCATTTT.